The T cell receptor beta chain described here comes from a study of identical twins. Findings of the study overall: Conclusions were drawn cross-sectionally by statistical analysis, without following the same donors.

cDNA molecules carried unique molecular identifiers, and template switching added a universal primer site. MiXCR, applied by TCRdb to the 5' RACE reads, yields one record per CDR3 protein. The sample carries around 1.7 million distinct CDR3 sequences, roughly 35% recorded once. This clonotype was observed a few times. Antigen specificity is unknown. The CDR3 loop spans 16 amino acids. Germline CDR1 MGHRA, CDR2 YSYEKL. Trimming removed 1 base from V and 2 bases from J, with 12 bases in between. The clonotype originates from a newborn girl in good health. The genes are TRBV4-1 and TRBJ2-1; tentatively, D is TRBD2 (6 bases). Sequenced: cord blood. This chain's CDR3 is CASSQGAGMAYNEQFF. In DNA, the CDR3 is TGCGCCAGCAGCCAAGGTGCGGGGATGGCCTACAATGAGCAGTTCTTC.